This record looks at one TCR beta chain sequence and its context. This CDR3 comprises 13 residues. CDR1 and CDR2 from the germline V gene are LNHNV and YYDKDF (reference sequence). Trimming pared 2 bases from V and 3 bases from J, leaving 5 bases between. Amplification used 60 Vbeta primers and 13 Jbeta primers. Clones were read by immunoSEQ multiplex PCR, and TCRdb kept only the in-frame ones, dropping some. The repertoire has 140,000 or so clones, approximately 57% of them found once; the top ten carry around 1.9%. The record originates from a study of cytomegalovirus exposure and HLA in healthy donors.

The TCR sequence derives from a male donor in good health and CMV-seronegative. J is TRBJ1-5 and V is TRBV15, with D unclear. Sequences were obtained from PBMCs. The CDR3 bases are TGTGCCACCAGCAGACCCCACAATCAGCCCCAGCATTTT. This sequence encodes CATSRPHNQPQHF.